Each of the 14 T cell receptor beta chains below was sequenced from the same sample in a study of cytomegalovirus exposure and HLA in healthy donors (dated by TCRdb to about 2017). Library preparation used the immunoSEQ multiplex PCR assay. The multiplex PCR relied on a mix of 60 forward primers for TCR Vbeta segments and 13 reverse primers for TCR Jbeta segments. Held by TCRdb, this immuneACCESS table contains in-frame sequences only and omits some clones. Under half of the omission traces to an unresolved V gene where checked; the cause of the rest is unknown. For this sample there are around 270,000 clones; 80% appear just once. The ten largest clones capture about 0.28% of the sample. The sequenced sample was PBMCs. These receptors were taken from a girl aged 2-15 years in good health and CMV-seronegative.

CDR3: CASSTSGGPTDTQYF. The CDR3 nucleotides are TGTGCCAGCAGCACTAGCGGGGGGCCCACAGATACGCAGTATTTT. The chain couples TRBV6-5 to TRBJ2-3; 12 nucleotides line up with TRBD2. J was trimmed by 2 bases and V by 6 bases; bases with no gene match: 3. The CDR3 runs 15 residues. Germline values: CDR1 MNHEY, CDR2 SVGAGI.

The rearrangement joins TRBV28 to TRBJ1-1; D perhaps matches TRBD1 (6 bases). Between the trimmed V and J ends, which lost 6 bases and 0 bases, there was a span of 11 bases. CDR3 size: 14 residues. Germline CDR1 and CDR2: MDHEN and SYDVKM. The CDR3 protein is CASSLDSLNTEAFF. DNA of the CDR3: TGTGCCAGCAGCCTGGACAGTTTGAACACTGAAGCTTTCTTT.

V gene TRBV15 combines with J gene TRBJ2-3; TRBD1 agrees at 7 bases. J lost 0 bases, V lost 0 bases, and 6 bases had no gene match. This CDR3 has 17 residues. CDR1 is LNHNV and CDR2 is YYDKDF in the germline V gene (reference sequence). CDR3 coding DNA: TGTGCCACCAGCAGAGACATAGACAGGGCCAGCACAGATACGCAGTATTTT. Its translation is CATSRDIDRASTDTQYF.

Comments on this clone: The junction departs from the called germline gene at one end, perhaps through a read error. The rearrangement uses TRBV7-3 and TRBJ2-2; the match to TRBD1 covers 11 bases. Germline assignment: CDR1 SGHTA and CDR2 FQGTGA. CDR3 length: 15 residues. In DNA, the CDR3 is TGTTCCAGCAGCTACCCTGGGACAGGGGGCGGGGAGCTGTTTTTT. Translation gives CSSSYPGTGGGELFF.

The CDR3 DNA reads as TGTGCCATCGCACGAGCGGGGGGCCCCTACGAGCAGTACTTC. This gives the protein CAIARAGGPYEQYF. The chain has TRBV10-3 and TRBJ2-7, with 9 bases matching TRBD2. The V and J ends lost 8 bases and 2 bases, in that order; junction bases with no gene match: 7. Germline V gene data show CDR1 as ENHRY and CDR2 as SYGVKD. The CDR3 runs 14 residues.

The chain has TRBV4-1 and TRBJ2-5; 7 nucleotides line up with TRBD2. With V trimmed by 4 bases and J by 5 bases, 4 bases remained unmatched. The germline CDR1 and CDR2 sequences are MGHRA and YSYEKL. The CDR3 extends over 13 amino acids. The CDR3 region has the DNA TGCGCCAGCAGCCCGGGGGGTTTCGAGACCCAGTACTTC. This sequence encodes CASSPGGFETQYF.

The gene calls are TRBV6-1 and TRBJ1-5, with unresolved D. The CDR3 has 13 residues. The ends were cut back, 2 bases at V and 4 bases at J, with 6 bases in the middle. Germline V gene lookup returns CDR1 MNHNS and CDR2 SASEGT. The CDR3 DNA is TGTGCCAGCAGTGAAATCTTTAATCAGCCCCAGCATTTT. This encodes CASSEIFNQPQHF.

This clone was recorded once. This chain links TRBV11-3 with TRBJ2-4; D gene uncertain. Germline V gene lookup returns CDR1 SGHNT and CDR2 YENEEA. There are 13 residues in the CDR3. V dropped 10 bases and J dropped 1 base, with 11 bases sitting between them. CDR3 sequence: CATDPGAKNIQYF. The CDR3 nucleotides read TGTGCCACCGATCCGGGTGCCAAAAACATTCAGTACTTC.

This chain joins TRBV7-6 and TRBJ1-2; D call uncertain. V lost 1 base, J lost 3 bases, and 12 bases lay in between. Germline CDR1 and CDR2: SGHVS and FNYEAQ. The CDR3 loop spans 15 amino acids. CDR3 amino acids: CASSLVGGLHYGYTF. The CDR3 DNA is TGTGCCAGCAGCTTAGTGGGCGGACTTCACTATGGCTACACCTTC.

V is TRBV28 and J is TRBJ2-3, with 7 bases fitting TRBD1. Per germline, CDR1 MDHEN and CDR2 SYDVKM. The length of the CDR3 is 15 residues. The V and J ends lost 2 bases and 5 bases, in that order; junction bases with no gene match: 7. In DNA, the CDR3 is TGTGCCAGCAGTTTAGGGACAGCTGAGGAAGATACGCAGTATTTT. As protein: CASSLGTAEEDTQYF.

CDR3 residues: CASSFSESLAGVPYF. For the CDR3, the DNA is TGTGCCAGCAGCTTTTCGGAGTCTCTCGCGGGAGTCCCGTACTTC. The chain couples TRBV11-2 to TRBJ2-7, with 7 positions matching TRBD2. Germline CDR1 and CDR2: SGHAT and FQNNGV. This CDR3 region has 15 residues. Germline trimming cut 3 bases from V and 12 bases from J; bases unmatched to any gene: 17.

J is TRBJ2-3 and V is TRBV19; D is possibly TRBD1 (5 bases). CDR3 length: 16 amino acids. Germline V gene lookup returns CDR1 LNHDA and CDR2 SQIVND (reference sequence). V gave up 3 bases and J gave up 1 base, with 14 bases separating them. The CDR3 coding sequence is TGTGCCAGTAGTATTGGCAGGGCCCTGGGCACAGATACGCAGTATTTT. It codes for CASSIGRALGTDTQYF.

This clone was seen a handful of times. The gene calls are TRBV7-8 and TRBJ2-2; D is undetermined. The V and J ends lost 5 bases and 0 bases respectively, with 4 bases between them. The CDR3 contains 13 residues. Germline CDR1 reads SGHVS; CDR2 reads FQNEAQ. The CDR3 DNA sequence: TGTGCCAGCAGCACAACGAACACCGGGGAGCTGTTTTTT. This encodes CASSTTNTGELFF.

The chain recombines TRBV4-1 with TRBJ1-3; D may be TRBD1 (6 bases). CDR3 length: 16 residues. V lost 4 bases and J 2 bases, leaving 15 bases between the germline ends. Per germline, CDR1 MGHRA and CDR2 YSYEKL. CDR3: CASSLLQGRTGNTIYF. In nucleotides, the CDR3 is TGCGCCAGCAGCCTACTTCAGGGGCGGACTGGAAACACCATATATTTT.